These 27 T cell receptor beta chains were all obtained from the same sample, sequenced in a study of cytomegalovirus exposure and HLA in healthy donors (dated by TCRdb to 2016 to 2017). Libraries were prepared through the immunoSEQ multiplex PCR assay. For the multiplex PCR, a mixture combining 60 forward primers for TCR Vbeta segments and 13 reverse primers for TCR Jbeta segments was used. TCRdb retrieved this table from immuneACCESS and kept in-frame rearrangements only. Not all clones are present; in checked studies, unresolved V genes account for under half, and no reason is known for the remainder. For this sample the table gives about 100,000 clones, of which roughly 70% were detected only once. Less than 15% of the sample lies in the top ten. Sequenced material: PBMCs. The receptors come from a woman aged 40 to 50 in good health and CMV-seropositive.

The chain links TRBV2 to TRBJ2-7; possibly TRBD2 for D (5 bases). Germline-derived CDR1 and CDR2 are SNHLY and FYNNEI. Between the trimmed V and J ends, which lost 8 bases and 3 bases, there was a span of 8 bases. This CDR3 is 11 amino acids long. The CDR3 reads CASGRGYEQYF. The CDR3 DNA reads TGTGCCAGCGGACGGGGCTACGAGCAGTACTTC. The full variable domain, rest sourced from reference TRBV2 and TRBJ2-7, is EPEVTQTPSHQVTQMGQEVILRCVPISNHLYFYWYRQILGQKVEFLVSFYNNEISEKSEIFDDQFSVERPDGSNFTLKIRSTKLEDSAMYFCASGRGYEQYFGPGTRLTVT.

V and J are TRBV4-1 and TRBJ2-5; D is possibly TRBD2 (5 bases). CDR1 is MGHRA and CDR2 is YSYEKL in the germline V gene. The CDR3 extends over 15 amino acids. V was cut by 0 bases and J by 5 bases, with 13 bases left in between. The CDR3 loop is CASSQEEGFHETQYF. CDR3 nucleotides: TGCGCCAGCAGCCAAGAAGAGGGATTCCACGAGACCCAGTACTTC.

V and J are TRBV6-4 and TRBJ1-2; TRBD1 matches 7 bases. This CDR3 contains 13 residues. CDR1 and CDR2 from the germline V gene are MRHNA and SNTAGT. Unmatched junction bases numbered 2, after V lost 3 bases and J lost 4 bases. This CDR3 is CASSEGDSYGYTF. DNA of the CDR3: TGTGCCAGCAGTGAGGGGGACAGCTATGGCTACACCTTC.

This clone has only one observation. The chain employs TRBV7-2 and TRBJ2-3; D gene uncertain. Trimming removed 1 base from V and 8 bases from J, with 7 bases in between. This CDR3 is built from 12 residues. CDR1 and CDR2 (germline): SGHTA, FQGNSA. CDR3 coding DNA: TGTGCCAGCAGCTTAGAGACGGGTACGCAGTATTTT. This codes for CASSLETGTQYF.

The CDR3 DNA is TGTGCCAGCAGTAGGGGACAGGGAAGGGAGCAGTACTTC. It yields the protein CASSRGQGREQYF. The V call is TRBV6-5, the J call TRBJ2-7, with 9 bases that match TRBD1. Germline CDR1 and CDR2: MNHEY and SVGAGI. V shed 5 bases, J shed 7 bases, and the junction held 6 bases outside the gene matches. This CDR3 has 13 residues.

The chain is built from TRBV18 and TRBJ1-6; 8 bases fit TRBD1. Germline V gene lookup returns CDR1 KGHSH and CDR2 LQKENI. The CDR3 has 14 amino acids. V shed 2 bases, J shed 8 bases, and the junction held 2 bases outside the gene matches. As DNA, the CDR3 is TGTGCCAGCTCACCATCGGGACAGGATTCACCCCTCCACTTT. Protein product: CASSPSGQDSPLHF.

A few counts support this clone. V and J are TRBV6-1 and TRBJ2-7; D perhaps matches TRBD2 (7 bases). CDR3 length: 14 residues. Germline V lookup: CDR1 MNHNS, CDR2 SASEGT. V lost 7 bases and J 4 bases, leaving 17 bases between the germline ends. The CDR3 DNA sequence: TGTGCCAGCAACAGGGAGGGCCCAGGGTACGAGCAGTACTTC. It specifies CASNREGPGYEQYF.

V usage is TRBV7-9 and J usage is TRBJ2-3; 8 nucleotides line up with TRBD2. The CDR3 consists of 16 residues. Germline V gene sequence: CDR1 SEHNR, CDR2 FQNEAQ (reference sequence). Trimming removed 4 bases from V and 3 bases from J; junction bases left unmatched: 9. The CDR3 sequence is CASSYEAGGRTDTQYF. The CDR3 coding sequence is TGTGCCAGCAGCTATGAGGCGGGGGGCAGGACAGATACGCAGTATTTT.

The chain has TRBV29-1 and TRBJ2-5; tentative D call: TRBD1 (6 bases). The J call may be faulty, since TRBJ2-7 better matches the DNA end. There are 11 residues in the CDR3. CDR1 and CDR2 from the germline V gene are SQVTM and ANQGSEA. The CDR3 nucleotides are TGCAGCGTTGCCAGGGGCGGCGAGCAGTACTTC. Amino acids: CSVARGGEQYF.

The CDR3 sequence: CASSTGLPSGNTIYF. CDR3 in DNA: TGTGCCAGCAGCACAGGGCTCCCCTCTGGAAACACCATATATTTT. The chain carries TRBV7-9 and TRBJ1-3; possible D gene TRBD1, 6 bases. The CDR3 contains 15 residues. Germline loops: CDR1 SEHNR, CDR2 FQNEAQ (reference sequence). Between the trimmed V and J ends, which lost 5 bases and 0 bases, there was a span of 11 bases.

J is TRBJ1-2 and V is TRBV9; D not resolved. V lost 0 bases and J lost 2, with 8 bases in between. CDR1 SGDLS and CDR2 YYNGEE come from the germline V gene. The CDR3 totals 14 residues. The CDR3 loop is CASSVASQNYGYTF. For the CDR3, the DNA is TGTGCCAGCAGCGTAGCCTCCCAGAACTATGGCTACACCTTC. The full variable domain, with the rest looked up from reference TRBV9 and TRBJ1-2, is DSGVTQTPKHLITATGQRVTLRCSPRSGDLSVYWYQQSLDQGLQFLIQYYNGEERAKGNILERFSAQQFPDLHSELNLSSLELGDSALYFCASSVASQNYGYTFGSGTRLTVV.

J is TRBJ1-5 and V is TRBV20-1, with TRBD1 matching over 9 bases. The CDR3 runs 11 residues. The germline CDR1 and CDR2 sequences are DFQATT and SNEGSKA (reference sequence). CDR3 in DNA: TGCAGGGGACAGGGCATTCAGCCCCAGCATTTT. Translation gives CRGQGIQPQHF.

The gene calls are TRBV30 and TRBJ1-2; D gene unclear. Trimming cost V 0 bases and J 7 bases, with 12 bases left between them. The length of the CDR3 is 13 residues. From germline, CDR1 is GTSNPN and CDR2 SVGIG (reference sequence). The CDR3 sequence: CAWSVAGSGGYTF. In DNA, the CDR3 is TGTGCCTGGAGTGTGGCCGGGTCCGGTGGCTACACCTTC.

The V and J genes are TRBV15 and TRBJ1-5; D is uncertain. V shed 0 bases and J shed 4 bases, with 10 bases lying between them. From germline, CDR1 is LNHNV and CDR2 YYDKDF (reference sequence). The CDR3 is 15 residues long. In DNA form, the CDR3 reads TGTGCCACCAGCAGAGATCGCGTAGAGAATCAGCCCCAGCATTTT. It translates to CATSRDRVENQPQHF.

The J gene is TRBJ1-2, the V gene TRBV5-8; the match to TRBD1 covers 7 bases. The CDR3 runs to 14 residues. Losses at the gene ends were 0 bases for V and 6 bases for J; bases not matched to a gene: 5. Germline loops: CDR1 SGHTS, CDR2 YDEGEE. The CDR3 loop reads CASSLADRVNGYTF. The CDR3 DNA is TGTGCCAGCAGCTTGGCCGACAGGGTGAATGGCTACACCTTC.

The chain joins TRBV30 to TRBJ1-5, with TRBD1 identical over 7 bases. There are 17 residues in the CDR3. Germline V gene data show CDR1 as GTSNPN and CDR2 as SVGIG (reference sequence). The ends lost 1 base at V and 0 bases at J; junction bases unmatched: 9. For the CDR3, the DNA is TGTGCCTGGAGTGGATGGCAGGGGGTAAATAGCAATCAGCCCCAGCATTTT. This codes for CAWSGWQGVNSNQPQHF.

This clone was counted between two and nine times. This chain joins TRBV4-1 and TRBJ2-1; 8 bases line up with TRBD2. After removal of 1 base from V and 0 bases from J, the junction contained 2 bases not matched to a gene. The CDR3 sequence is 16 residues long. The germline gives CDR1 MGHRA, CDR2 YSYEKL. The CDR3 nucleotides read TGCGCCAGCAGCCAAGGGACTAGCCGCTCCTACAATGAGCAGTTCTTC. As protein: CASSQGTSRSYNEQFF.

V and J are TRBV29-1 and TRBJ1-1; 10 bases map to TRBD1. This CDR3 contains 13 residues. CDR1 and CDR2 from the germline V gene are SQVTM and ANQGSEA. After removal of 4 bases from V and 6 bases from J, the junction contained 5 bases not matched to a gene. The CDR3 sequence is CSVGTGGVSEAFF. For the CDR3, the DNA is TGCAGCGTTGGGACAGGGGGGGTCTCTGAAGCTTTCTTT.

This chain joins TRBV30 and TRBJ1-1; a weak D match, TRBD1 (5 bases). The CDR3 has 13 residues. V shed 5 bases and J shed 1 base, with 11 bases lying between them. CDR1 and CDR2 (germline): GTSNPN, SVGIG (reference sequence). The CDR3 is CAWATGWNTEAFF. CDR3 coding DNA: TGTGCCTGGGCCACAGGCTGGAACACTGAAGCTTTCTTT.

The rearrangement links TRBV29-1 to TRBJ1-3; D unclear. This CDR3 is 11 amino acids long. Germline V gene sequence: CDR1 SQVTM, CDR2 ANQGSEA. The V gene lost 6 bases and the J gene lost 4 bases, with 7 bases spanning the gap. The CDR3 DNA follows: TGCAGCGTCTCTAGGGGAAACACCATATATTTT. Its protein product is CSVSRGNTIYF. Full variable domain (remainder filled in from reference TRBV29-1 and TRBJ1-3): SAVISQKPSRDICQRGTSLTIQCQVDSQVTMMFWYRQQPGQSLTLIATANQGSEATYESGFVIDKFPISRPNLTFSTLTVSNMSPEDSSIYLCSVSRGNTIYFGEGSWLTVV.

V gene TRBV6-5 combines with J gene TRBJ2-7; a possible D gene is TRBD1 (6 bases). Between the trimmed V and J ends, which lost 0 bases and 0 bases, there was a span of 9 bases. The CDR3 has 15 amino acids. Germline-derived CDR1 and CDR2 are MNHEY and SVGAGI. The CDR3 DNA reads as TGTGCCAGCAGTTACTCGTCAGGGGTCTCCTACGAGCAGTACTTC. It encodes CASSYSSGVSYEQYF.

The chain has TRBV7-6 and TRBJ1-2; TRBD1 agrees at 11 bases. V lost 5 bases and J lost 4; bases outside the gene matches: 3. The CDR3 length is 14 residues. Germline CDR1 SGHVS, CDR2 FNYEAQ. In nucleotides, the CDR3 is TGTGCCAGCAGCCCGGGACAGGGGGGCTATGGCTACACCTTC. This sequence encodes CASSPGQGGYGYTF.

The chain couples TRBV30 to TRBJ1-1, with TRBD1 identical over 9 bases. This CDR3 has 12 amino acids. The V gene's germline CDR1 is GTSNPN and CDR2 SVGIG (reference sequence). J was trimmed by 3 bases and V by 8 bases; bases with no gene match: 4. CDR3 coding DNA: TGTGCCGGAGACAGGGGGTACACTGAAGCTTTCTTT. Its protein product is CAGDRGYTEAFF.

This chain uses TRBV30 with TRBJ1-1; no clear D. CDR1 and CDR2 from the germline V gene are GTSNPN and SVGIG (reference sequence). Trimming cost V 4 bases and J 11 bases, with 17 bases left between them. CDR3 length equals 12 residues. The chain's CDR3 is CAWIPLPQEAFF. In nucleotides, the CDR3 is TGTGCCTGGATTCCCCTGCCTCAAGAGGCTTTCTTT. The variable domain in full, completed from reference TRBV30 and TRBJ1-1, reads SQTIHQWPATLVQPVGSPLSLECTVEGTSNPNLYWYRQAAGRGLQLLFYSVGIGQISSEVPQNLSASRPQDRQFILSSKKLLLSDSGFYLCAWIPLPQEAFFGQGTRLTVV.

CDR3 sequence reads: CASSPGEGTARGYTF. The CDR3 coding sequence is TGTGCCAGCAGCCCGGGGGAGGGGACCGCGAGGGGCTACACCTTC. The rearrangement links TRBV11-2 to TRBJ1-2; TRBD1 might be the D (5 bases). The CDR3 runs 15 residues. Germline CDR1 reads SGHAT; CDR2 reads FQNNGV. The V and J ends lost 5 bases and 8 bases respectively, with 21 bases between them. Full variable domain (missing parts from reference TRBV11-2 and TRBJ1-2): EAGVAQSPRYKIIEKRQSVAFWCNPISGHATLYWYQQILGQGPKLLIQFQNNGVVDDSQLPKDRFSAERLKGVDSTLKIQPAKLEDSAVYLCASSPGEGTARGYTFGSGTRLTVV.

The chain links TRBV27 to TRBJ2-1; 12 positions agree with TRBD2. CDR3 size: 15 residues. Germline trimming cut 7 bases from V and 4 bases from J; bases unmatched to any gene: 5. Looked up from germline, CDR1 is MNHEY and CDR2 is SMNVEV (reference sequence). The CDR3: CASTETSGGYNEQFF. The CDR3 nucleotides are TGTGCCAGCACCGAAACTAGCGGGGGGTACAATGAGCAGTTCTTC.

The rearrangement joins TRBV5-6 to TRBJ1-5; 10 bases map to TRBD1. This CDR3 has 16 residues. Germline CDR1 and CDR2: SGHDT and YYEEEE. Losses at the gene ends were 3 bases for V and 2 bases for J; bases not matched to a gene: 5. In nucleotides, the CDR3 is TGTGCCAGCAGCTCGTTCGGACAGGGGGGCAATCAGCCCCAGCATTTT. This encodes CASSSFGQGGNQPQHF.